This record looks at one T cell receptor beta chain sequence and its context. Germline CDR1 reads DFQATT; CDR2 reads SNEGSKA (reference sequence). The V and J ends lost 1 base and 4 bases, in that order; junction bases with no gene match: 6. The CDR3 covers 14 residues. This sample stems from a study of CD8 T cells in Susac syndrome. It was with random hexamers that roughly 0.45 to 1 ug RNA was reverse transcribed. One entry per CDR3 protein, called by TCRdb with MiXCR from the immunoSEQ multiplex PCR reads. Altogether some 300,000 distinct CDR3 sequences are present, around 89% being singletons, with the ten largest covering less than 0.2%.

The chain is built from TRBV20-1 and TRBJ2-7, with TRBD1 identical over 8 bases. The sample was CD8+ T cells from PBMCs. The receptor comes from a human donor with multiple sclerosis. In DNA, the CDR3 is TGCAGTGCTAGAGTTGCAGGGGGCGTTTACGAGCAGTACTTC. It encodes CSARVAGGVYEQYF.